This TCR beta chain was profiled in a study of cytomegalovirus exposure and HLA in healthy donors. Turning to the study itself: It was reported in a later analysis that the approximately 110 validation repertoires used the same platform as the approximately 670 first-cohort repertoires. Regarding the study as a whole: Reportedly, cytomegalovirus status was diagnosed with high sensitivity and specificity. There were approximately 150 TCR beta chains listed as cytomegalovirus-associated.

Worth noting for this clone: The antigen is not known.

Germline values: CDR1 SGDLS, CDR2 YYNGEE. CDR3 length: 15 residues. Trimming pared 3 bases from V and 5 bases from J, leaving 18 bases between. Sequencing was performed with immunoSEQ multiplex PCR; in TCRdb, only in-frame clones are kept and a portion is missing. The data hold approximately 240,000 clones, with around 90% observed a single time. Sequenced: PBMCs. The chain recombines TRBV9 with TRBJ2-7, with D maybe TRBD1 (6 bases). This TCR was recovered from a young woman in good health and CMV-seronegative. DNA of the CDR3: TGTGCCAGCAGCGCCCCGGACACAGGGTCCCACGAGCAGTACTTC. Translation: CASSAPDTGSHEQYF.